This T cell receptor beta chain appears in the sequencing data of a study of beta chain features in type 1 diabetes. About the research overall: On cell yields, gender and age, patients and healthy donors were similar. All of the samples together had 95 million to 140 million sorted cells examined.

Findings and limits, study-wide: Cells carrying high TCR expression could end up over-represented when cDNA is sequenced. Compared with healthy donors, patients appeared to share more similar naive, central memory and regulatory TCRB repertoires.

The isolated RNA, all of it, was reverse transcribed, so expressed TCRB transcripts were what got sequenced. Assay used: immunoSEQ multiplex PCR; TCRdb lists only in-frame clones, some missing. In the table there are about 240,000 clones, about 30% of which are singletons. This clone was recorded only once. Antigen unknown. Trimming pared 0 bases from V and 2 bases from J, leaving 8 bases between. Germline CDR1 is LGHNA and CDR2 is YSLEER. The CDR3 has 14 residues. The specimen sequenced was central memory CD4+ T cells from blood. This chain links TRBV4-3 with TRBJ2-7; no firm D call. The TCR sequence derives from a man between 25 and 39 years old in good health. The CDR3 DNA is TGCGCCAGCAGCCAAGATCTAGTTGCCTACGAGCAGTACTTC. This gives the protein CASSQDLVAYEQYF.